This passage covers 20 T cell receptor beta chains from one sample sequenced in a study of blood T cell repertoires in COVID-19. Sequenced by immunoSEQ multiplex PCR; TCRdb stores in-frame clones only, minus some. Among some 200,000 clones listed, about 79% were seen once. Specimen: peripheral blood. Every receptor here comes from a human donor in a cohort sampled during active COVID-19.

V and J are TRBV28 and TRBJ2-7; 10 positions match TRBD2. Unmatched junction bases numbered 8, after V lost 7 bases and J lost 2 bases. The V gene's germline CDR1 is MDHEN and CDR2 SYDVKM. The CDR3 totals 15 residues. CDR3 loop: CASKHPSGSAYEQYF. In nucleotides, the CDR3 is TGTGCCAGCAAACACCCTAGCGGGAGTGCCTACGAGCAGTACTTC.

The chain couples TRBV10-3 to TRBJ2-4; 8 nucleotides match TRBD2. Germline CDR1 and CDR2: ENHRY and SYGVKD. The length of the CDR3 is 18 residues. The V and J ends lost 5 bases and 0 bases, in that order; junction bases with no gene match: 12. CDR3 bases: TGTGCCATCAGTCCTGGGTTTAGCGGGAAGGAAGCCAAAAACATTCAGTACTTC. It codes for CAISPGFSGKEAKNIQYF.

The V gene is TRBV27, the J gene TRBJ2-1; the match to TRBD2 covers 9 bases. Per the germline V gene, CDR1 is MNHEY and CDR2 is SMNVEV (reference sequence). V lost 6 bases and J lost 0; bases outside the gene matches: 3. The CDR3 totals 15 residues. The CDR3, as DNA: TGTGCCAGCAGGACTAGCGGAGGCTCCTACAATGAGCAGTTCTTC. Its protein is CASRTSGGSYNEQFF.

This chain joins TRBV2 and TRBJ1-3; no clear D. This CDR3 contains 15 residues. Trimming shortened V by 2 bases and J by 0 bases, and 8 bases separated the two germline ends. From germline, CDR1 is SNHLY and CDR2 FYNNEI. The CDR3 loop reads CASSEKTVSGNTIYF. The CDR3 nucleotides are TGTGCCAGCAGTGAAAAAACGGTCTCTGGAAACACCATATATTTT.

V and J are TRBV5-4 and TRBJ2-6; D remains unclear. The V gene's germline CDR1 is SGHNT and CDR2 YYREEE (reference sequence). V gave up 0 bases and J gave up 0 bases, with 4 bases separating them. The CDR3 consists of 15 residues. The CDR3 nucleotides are TGTGCCAGCAGCTTGGGTAGCTCTGGGGCCAACGTCCTGACTTTC. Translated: CASSLGSSGANVLTF.

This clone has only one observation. The CDR3 sequence: CASSLGLAGDRETQYF. CDR3 DNA: TGTGCCAGCAGCTTGGGACTAGCGGGAGACCGAGAGACCCAGTACTTC. The genes are TRBV5-4 and TRBJ2-5, with 12 bases that match TRBD2. This CDR3 has 16 residues. Germline V gene lookup returns CDR1 SGHNT and CDR2 YYREEE (reference sequence). V dropped 0 bases and J dropped 4; count of bases not matched to a gene: 4.

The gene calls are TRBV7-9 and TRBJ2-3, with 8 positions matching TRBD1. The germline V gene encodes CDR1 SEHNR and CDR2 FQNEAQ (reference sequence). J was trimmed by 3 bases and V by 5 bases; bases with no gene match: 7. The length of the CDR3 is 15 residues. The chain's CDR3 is CASSPRTGRTDTQYF. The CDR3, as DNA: TGTGCCAGCAGCCCCAGGACAGGGAGAACAGATACGCAGTATTTT. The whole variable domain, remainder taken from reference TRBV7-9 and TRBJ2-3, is DTGVSQNPRHKITKRGQNVTFRCDPISEHNRLYWYRQTLGQGPEFLTYFQNEAQLEKSRLLSDRFSAERPKGSFSTLEIQRTEQGDSAMYLCASSPRTGRTDTQYFGPGTRLTVL.

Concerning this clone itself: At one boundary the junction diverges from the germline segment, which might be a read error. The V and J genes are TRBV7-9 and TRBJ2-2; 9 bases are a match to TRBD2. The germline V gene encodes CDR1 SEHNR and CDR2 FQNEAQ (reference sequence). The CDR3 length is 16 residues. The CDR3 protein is CASSPGLAPNSGELFF. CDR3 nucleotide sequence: TGTGCCAGCAGTCCTGGACTAGCGCCTAACAGCGGGGAGCTGTTTTTT.

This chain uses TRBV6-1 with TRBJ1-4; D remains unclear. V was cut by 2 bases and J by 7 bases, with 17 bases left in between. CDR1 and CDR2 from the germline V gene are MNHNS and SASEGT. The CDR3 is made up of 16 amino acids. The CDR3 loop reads CASSENSRRFFEKLFF. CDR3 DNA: TGTGCCAGCAGTGAAAATAGCCGGAGGTTCTTTGAAAAACTGTTTTTT.

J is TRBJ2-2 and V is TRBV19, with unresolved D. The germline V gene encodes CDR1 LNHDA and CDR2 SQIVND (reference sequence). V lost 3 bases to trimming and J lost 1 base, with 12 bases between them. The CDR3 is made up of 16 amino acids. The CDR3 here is CASSIRVFGNTGELFF. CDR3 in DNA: TGTGCCAGTAGTATTCGTGTCTTCGGGAACACCGGGGAGCTGTTTTTT.

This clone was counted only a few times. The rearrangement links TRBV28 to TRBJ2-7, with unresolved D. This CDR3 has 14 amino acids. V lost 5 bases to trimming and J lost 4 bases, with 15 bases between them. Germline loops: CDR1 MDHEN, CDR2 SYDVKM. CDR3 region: CASSPLGRQYEQYF. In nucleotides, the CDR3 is TGTGCCAGCAGTCCCCTCGGCAGGCAGTACGAGCAGTACTTC.

The CDR3 region has the DNA TGTGCCAGCAGCCAAGTTCCGGGTCAGCCCCAGCATTTT. It yields the protein CASSQVPGQPQHF. This sequence joins TRBV3-1 (or the pseudogene TRBV3-2) and TRBJ1-5; D call uncertain. The V and J ends lost 1 base and 6 bases respectively, with 7 bases between them. Germline assignment: CDR1 LGHDT and CDR2 YNNKEL (reference sequence). The CDR3 is 13 residues long.

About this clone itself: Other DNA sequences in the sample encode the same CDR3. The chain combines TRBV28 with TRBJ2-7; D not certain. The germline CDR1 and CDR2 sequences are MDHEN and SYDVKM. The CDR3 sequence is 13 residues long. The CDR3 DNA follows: TGTGCTAGCTCCGACCGGGTTCCCTACGAGCAGTACTTC. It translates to CASSDRVPYEQYF.

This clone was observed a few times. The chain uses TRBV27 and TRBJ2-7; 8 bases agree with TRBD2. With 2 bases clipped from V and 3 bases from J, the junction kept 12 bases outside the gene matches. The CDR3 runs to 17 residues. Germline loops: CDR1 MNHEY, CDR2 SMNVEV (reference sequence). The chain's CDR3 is CASSLRAGAPIGYEQYF. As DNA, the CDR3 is TGTGCCAGCAGTTTACGAGCGGGAGCCCCGATTGGCTACGAGCAGTACTTC.

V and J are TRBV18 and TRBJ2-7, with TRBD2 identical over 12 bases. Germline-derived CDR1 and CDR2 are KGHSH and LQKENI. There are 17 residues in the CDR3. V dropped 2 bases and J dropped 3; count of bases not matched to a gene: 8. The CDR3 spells CASSPRTSGMKNYEQYF. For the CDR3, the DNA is TGTGCCAGCTCACCAAGGACTAGCGGGATGAAAAACTACGAGCAGTACTTC.

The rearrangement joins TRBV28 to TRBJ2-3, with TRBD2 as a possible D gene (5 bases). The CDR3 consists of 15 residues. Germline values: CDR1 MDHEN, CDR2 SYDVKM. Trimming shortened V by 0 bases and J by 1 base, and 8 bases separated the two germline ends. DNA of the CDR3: TGTGCCAGCAGTTTATGGCTAGCAGGCACAGATACGCAGTATTTT. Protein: CASSLWLAGTDTQYF. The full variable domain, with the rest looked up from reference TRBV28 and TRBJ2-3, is DVKVTQSSRYLVKRTGEKVFLECVQDMDHENMFWYRQDPGLGLRLIYFSYDVKMKEKGDIPEGYSVSREKKERFSLILESASTNQTSMYLCASSLWLAGTDTQYFGPGTRLTVL.

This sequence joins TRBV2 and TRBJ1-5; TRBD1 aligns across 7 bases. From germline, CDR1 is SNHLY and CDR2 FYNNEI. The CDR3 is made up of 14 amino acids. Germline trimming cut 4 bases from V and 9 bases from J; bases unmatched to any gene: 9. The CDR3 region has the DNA TGTGCCAGCAGTGTGGTCAGGGGGACGTGGCCCCAGCATTTT. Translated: CASSVVRGTWPQHF. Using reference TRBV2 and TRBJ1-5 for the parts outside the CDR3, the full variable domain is EPEVTQTPSHQVTQMGQEVILRCVPISNHLYFYWYRQILGQKVEFLVSFYNNEISEKSEIFDDQFSVERPDGSNFTLKIRSTKLEDSAMYFCASSVVRGTWPQHFGDGTRLSIL.

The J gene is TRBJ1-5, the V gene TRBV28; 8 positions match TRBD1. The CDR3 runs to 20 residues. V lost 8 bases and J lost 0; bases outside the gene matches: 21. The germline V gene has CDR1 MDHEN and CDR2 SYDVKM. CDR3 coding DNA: TGTGCCAGCCTCCCCAGGGGGCGGCCCTCATATGTGGTTAGCAATCAGCCCCAGCATTTT. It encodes CASLPRGRPSYVVSNQPQHF.

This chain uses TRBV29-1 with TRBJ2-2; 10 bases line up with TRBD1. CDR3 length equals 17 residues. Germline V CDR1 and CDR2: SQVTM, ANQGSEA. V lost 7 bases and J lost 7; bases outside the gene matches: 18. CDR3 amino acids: CSAESQTGTGVFGELFF. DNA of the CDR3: TGCAGCGCAGAGTCTCAAACCGGGACAGGGGTGTTCGGGGAGCTGTTTTTT.

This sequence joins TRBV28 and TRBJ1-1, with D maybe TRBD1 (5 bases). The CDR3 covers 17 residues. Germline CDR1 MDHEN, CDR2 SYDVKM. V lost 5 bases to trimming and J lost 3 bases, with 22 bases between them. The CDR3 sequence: CASSLHRLGAGDTEAFF. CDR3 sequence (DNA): TGTGCCAGCAGTCTACATCGTCTTGGGGCTGGAGACACTGAAGCTTTCTTT.